Listed here are 3 T cell receptor beta chains from one sample, sequenced in a study of CD8 T cells in ankylosing spondylitis (dated by TCRdb to 2015 to 2018). The library was built by means of 5' RACE. TCRdb records Illumina HiSeq 2500 as the sequencer. Clones were called with MiXCR by TCRdb after fastp trimmed the public reads at Q25, and only in-frame beta chains were retained. CDR3 protein duplicates are merged, each entry listing the most common genes and DNA. Across this sample there are about 450,000 distinct CDR3 sequences, with 26% seen only once. The ten biggest clones cover roughly 0.8% of the sample. Which antigens these TCRs recognize remains unknown. The research as a whole found: Blood from ankylosing spondylitis patients appeared to be characterized by a TCR beta motif composed of about eight highly homologous amino acid variants.

Sequencing was done on a sample of blood, either unsorted or a sorted T cell fraction (not recorded which). The receptors were gathered from a male donor with ankylosing spondylitis.

In this sample, this clonotype turned up a few times. The V and J genes are TRBV20-1 and TRBJ1-4; D may be TRBD1 (5 bases). Trimming pared 2 bases from V and 6 bases from J, leaving 13 bases between. The CDR3 spans 14 residues. Germline-derived CDR1 and CDR2 are DFQATT and SNEGSKA (reference sequence). This CDR3 reads CSARSRVGDEKLFF. The CDR3 nucleotides are TGCAGTGCTAGATCCCGGGTAGGGGATGAAAAACTGTTTTTT.

The V call is TRBV13, the J call TRBJ2-6, with 8 bases fitting TRBD2. There are 17 residues in the CDR3. V trimming: 5 bases; J trimming: 0 bases; junction bases outside the gene matches: 6. In germline, CDR1 is PRHDT, CDR2 FYEKMQ (reference sequence). The chain's CDR3 is CASSVLAEYSGANVLTF. In DNA form, the CDR3 reads TGTGCCAGCAGCGTACTAGCGGAGTACTCTGGGGCCAACGTCCTGACTTTC.

The chain couples TRBV29-1 to TRBJ1-4; D uncertain. This CDR3 has 13 amino acids. The germline CDR1 and CDR2 sequences are SQVTM and ANQGSEA. V was clipped by 2 bases and J by 12 bases, with 16 bases between them. The chain's CDR3 is CSVEHSLRRELFF. DNA for the CDR3: TGCAGCGTTGAACATTCCCTGAGGAGGGAACTGTTTTTT.